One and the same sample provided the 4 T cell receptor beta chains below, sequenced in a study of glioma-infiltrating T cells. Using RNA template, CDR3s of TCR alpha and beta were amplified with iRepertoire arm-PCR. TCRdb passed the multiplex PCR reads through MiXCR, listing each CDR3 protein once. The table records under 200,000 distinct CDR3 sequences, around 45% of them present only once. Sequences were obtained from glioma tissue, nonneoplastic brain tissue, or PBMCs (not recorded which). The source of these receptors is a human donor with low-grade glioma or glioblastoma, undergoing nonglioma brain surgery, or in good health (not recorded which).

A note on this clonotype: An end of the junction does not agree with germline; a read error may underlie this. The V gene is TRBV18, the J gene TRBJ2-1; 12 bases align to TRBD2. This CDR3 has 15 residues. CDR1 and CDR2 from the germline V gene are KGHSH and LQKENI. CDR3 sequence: CARSPKLAGGNEQFF. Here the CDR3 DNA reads TGTGCCAGGTCACCAAAGCTAGCGGGAGGGAATGAGCAGTTCTTC. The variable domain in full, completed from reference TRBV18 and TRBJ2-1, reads NAGVMQNPRHLVRRRGQEARLRCSPMKGHSHVYWYRQLPEEGLKFMVYLQKENIIDESGMPKERFSAEFPKEGPSILRIQQVVRGDSAAYFCARSPKLAGGNEQFFGPGTRLTVL.

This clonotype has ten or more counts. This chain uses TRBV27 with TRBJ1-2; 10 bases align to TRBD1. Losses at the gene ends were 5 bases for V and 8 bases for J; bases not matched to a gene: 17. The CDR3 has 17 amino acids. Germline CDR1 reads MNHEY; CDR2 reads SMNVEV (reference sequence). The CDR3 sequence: CASSPGTTDRGRKGYTF. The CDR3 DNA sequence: TGTGCCAGCAGTCCGGGCACGACAGACAGGGGGCGGAAGGGCTACACCTTC.

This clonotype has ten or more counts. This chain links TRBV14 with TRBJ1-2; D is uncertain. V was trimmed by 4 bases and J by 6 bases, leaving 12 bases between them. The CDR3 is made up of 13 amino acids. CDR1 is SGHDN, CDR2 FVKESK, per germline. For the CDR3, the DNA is TGTGCCAGCAGCCCCAGACTGAACGATGGCTACACCTTC. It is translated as CASSPRLNDGYTF.

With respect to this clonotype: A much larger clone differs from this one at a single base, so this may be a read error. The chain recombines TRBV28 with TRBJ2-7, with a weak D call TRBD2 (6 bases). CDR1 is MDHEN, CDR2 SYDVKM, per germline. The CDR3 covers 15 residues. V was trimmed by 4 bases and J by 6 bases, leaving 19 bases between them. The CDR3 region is CASSSLGLGLGEQYF. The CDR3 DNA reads TGTGCCAGCAGTTCTCTGGGACTCGGGTTAGGCGAGCAGTACTTC.